This TCR beta chain was recorded in a study of T cells in localized non-small cell lung cancer. Study results and limitations: Only one tumor region was sequenced, so heterogeneity remains possible. Of the tissues analyzed, uninvolved adjacent lung showed maximal T cell clonality, greater than tumor. Paired adjacent lung recovered a median around 62 of the top 100 tumor clones. Higher blood T cell density tracked longer overall survival.

Turning to this clone: Its antigen remains unknown.

Profiling relied on immunoSEQ multiplex PCR, and the TCRdb table lists in-frame clones only, not all of them. The repertoire holds tens of thousands of clones, with over 85% as singletons. Germline V gene data show CDR1 as SGHVS and CDR2 as FNYEAQ. V gave up 0 bases and J gave up 3 bases, with 8 bases separating them. The CDR3 is made up of 15 amino acids. The input for sequencing was peripheral blood, taken before any cancer treatment. The gene calls are TRBV7-6 and TRBJ2-2; tentatively, D is TRBD1 (7 bases). This clonotype originated in a female donor of 60 years or more with stage I lung adenocarcinoma. The DNA of the CDR3 is TGTGCCAGCAGCTTAGCCAGGGGGGACACCGGGGAGCTGTTTTTT. Protein product: CASSLARGDTGELFF. Combining the CDR3 with reference TRBV7-6 and TRBJ2-2 gives the whole variable domain GAGVSQSPRYKVTKRGQDVALRCDPISGHVSLYWYRQALGQGPEFLTYFNYEAQQDKSGLPNDRFSAERPEGSISTLTIQRTEQRDSAMYRCASSLARGDTGELFFGEGSRLTVL.